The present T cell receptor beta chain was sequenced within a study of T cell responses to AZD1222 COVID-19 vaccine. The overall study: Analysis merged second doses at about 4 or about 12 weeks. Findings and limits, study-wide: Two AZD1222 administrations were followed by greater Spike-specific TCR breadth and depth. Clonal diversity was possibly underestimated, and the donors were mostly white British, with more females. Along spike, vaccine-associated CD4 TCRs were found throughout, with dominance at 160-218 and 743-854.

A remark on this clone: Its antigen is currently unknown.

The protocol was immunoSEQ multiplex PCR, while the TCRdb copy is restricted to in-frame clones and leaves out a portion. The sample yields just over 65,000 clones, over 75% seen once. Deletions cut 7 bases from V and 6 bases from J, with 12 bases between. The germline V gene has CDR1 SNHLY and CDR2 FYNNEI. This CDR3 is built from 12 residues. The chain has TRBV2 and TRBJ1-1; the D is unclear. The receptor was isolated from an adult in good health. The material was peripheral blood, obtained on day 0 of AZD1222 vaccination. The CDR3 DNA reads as TGTGCCAGCATGGGCACAAACCCTGAAGCTTTCTTT. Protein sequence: CASMGTNPEAFF.